The sequence of this T cell receptor beta chain was determined in a study of control samples from healthy donors and cancer patients. Assay: immunoSEQ multiplex PCR; the TCRdb copy retains only in-frame clones and omits some. Of about 89,000 clones listed, around nine tenths are singletons. V dropped 7 bases and J dropped 7 bases, with 12 bases sitting between them. This CDR3 spans 11 amino acids. Sequenced input: blood. The sequence was collected from a man aged 25-40 years in good health. The chain recombines TRBV5-3 with TRBJ2-7; weak D call: TRBD2 (6 bases). TRBV5-3 belongs to the ORF category, with a function that is uncertain. The CDR3 DNA follows: TGTGCCAGACGCCTTGGAGGGGAGCAGTACGTC. As protein: CARRLGGEQYV.